These 12 T cell receptor beta chains share one sample of origin, sequenced in a study of prognosis after radiotherapy for stage I lung cancer (dated by TCRdb to about 2021). The sequencer was an Illumina HiSeq 3000. Two rounds of multiplex PCR on genomic DNA were used to amplify the TCR beta CDR3 region. In the first round of PCR, primers specific to each TRBV and TRBJ gene were used, and the primer sequences are filed in Chinese patent CN105087789A. TCRdb itself trimmed the public reads at Q25 with fastp, ran MiXCR and retained productive beta chains. Every CDR3 protein is listed once, alongside the most common genes and DNA of its rows. Across this sample there are 12,000 or so distinct CDR3 sequences, with roughly a third seen only once. About 53% of the sample rests with the top ten. The material sequenced was PBMCs, taken before or after stereotactic body radiation therapy (not recorded which). The receptors originated from a donor over 45 with non-small cell lung cancer.

This clonotype has a handful of counts. Given a much more abundant clone one base away, this may be a read error. The chain uses TRBV28 and TRBJ1-4; D unresolved. Trimming removed 11 bases from V and 8 bases from J, with 24 bases in between. The germline CDR1 and CDR2 sequences are MDHEN and SYDVKM. The CDR3 length is 15 residues. The CDR3 protein is CAGRNRVSSEEKLFF. DNA for the CDR3: TGTGCCGGAAGGAATAGGGTGAGTTCAGAAGAAAAACTGTTTTTT.

This clonotype was recorded many times. V and J are TRBV7-6 and TRBJ2-7, with D perhaps TRBD1 (5 bases). Germline assignment: CDR1 SGHVS and CDR2 FNYEAQ. The CDR3 totals 15 residues. The V end was cut by 5 bases, the J end by 0 bases, with 14 bases between. CDR3 in amino acids: CASSPSTVTSYEQYF. The CDR3 DNA reads as TGTGCCAGCAGCCCATCGACAGTTACCTCCTACGAGCAGTACTTC.

This clonotype has at least ten counts. This sequence joins TRBV5-1 and TRBJ2-2; 10 bases agree with TRBD1. Germline-derived CDR1 and CDR2 are SGHRS and YFSETQ. The V segment lost 7 bases and the J segment 5 bases; nucleotides outside the gene matches: 8. This CDR3 is 15 amino acids long. CDR3 protein: CASSRQGAETGELFF. The CDR3 nucleotides are TGCGCCAGCTCGAGACAGGGGGCTGAGACCGGGGAGCTGTTTTTT.

This clonotype is medium-sized by share. The rearrangement uses TRBV24-1 and TRBJ2-7; TRBD2 matches at 8 bases. Losses at the gene ends were 9 bases for V and 5 bases for J; bases not matched to a gene: 5. The CDR3 runs 12 residues. Germline CDR1 is KGHDR and CDR2 is SFDVKD. In nucleotides, the CDR3 is TGTGCCACCGGAGCGGGGGCGGACGAGCAGTACTTC. Amino acid sequence: CATGAGADEQYF.

There are many counts of this clonotype. The chain is built from TRBV4-2 and TRBJ1-2; D might be TRBD1 (6 bases). The CDR3 extends over 14 amino acids. Trimming took 0 bases from V and 6 from J, leaving 11 bases between them. The germline CDR1 and CDR2 sequences are LGHNA and YNFKEQ. The chain's CDR3 is CASSQEWGQDGYTF. The CDR3 nucleotides read TGTGCCAGCAGCCAAGAATGGGGGCAGGATGGCTACACCTTC.

This clonotype was detected many times. This chain uses TRBV5-1 with TRBJ2-3; the D call may be TRBD1 or TRBD2 (7 bases each). CDR1 is SGHRS, CDR2 YFSETQ, per germline. This CDR3 is 16 amino acids long. V shed 1 base and J shed 0 bases, with 12 bases lying between them. This CDR3 is CASSLQGGGSTDTQYF. The CDR3 coding sequence is TGCGCCAGCAGCTTGCAGGGGGGGGGAAGCACAGATACGCAGTATTTT.

This clonotype was found many times. V is TRBV2 and J is TRBJ1-1, with D possibly TRBD1 on 6 matching bases. V lost 11 bases, J lost 5 bases, and 21 bases lay in between. CDR1 is SNHLY, CDR2 FYNNEI, per germline. The CDR3 sequence is 14 residues long. CDR3 in amino acids: CAGNTGQTFTEAFF. CDR3 DNA sequence: TGTGCCGGAAATACTGGACAGACTTTTACTGAAGCTTTCTTT.

This clonotype was detected ten times or more. As DNA, the CDR3 is TGCGCCAGCAGCTTGGCCTCGGTCCGAGAGACCCAGTACTTC. Translating gives CASSLASVRETQYF. V usage is TRBV5-1 and J usage is TRBJ2-5; D call uncertain. CDR1 SGHRS and CDR2 YFSETQ come from the germline V gene. The CDR3 totals 14 residues. Trimming stripped 0 bases from V and 4 bases from J, with 10 bases between.

The chain couples TRBV6-5 to TRBJ2-1; TRBD2 agrees at 12 bases. The CDR3 contains 16 residues. The J segment lost 5 bases and the V segment lost 2 bases, leaving 4 bases of the junction unmatched. Germline-derived CDR1 and CDR2 are MNHEY and SVGAGI. The CDR3 DNA sequence: TGTGCCAGCAGTTACCTAGCGGGAGGGCGGCACAATGAGCAGTTCTTC. It specifies CASSYLAGGRHNEQFF.

This clonotype was seen ten or more times. The gene calls are TRBV5-4 and TRBJ2-1; 7 bases are shared with TRBD2. CDR3 length: 17 residues. Germline values: CDR1 SGHNT, CDR2 YYREEE (reference sequence). Trimming took 2 bases from V and 0 from J; bases not matched to a gene: 8. The CDR3 protein is CASSFPSAGSSYNEQFF. The CDR3 coding sequence is TGTGCCAGCAGCTTCCCCTCAGCGGGGAGCTCCTACAATGAGCAGTTCTTC.

CDR3 region: CSARDLTSGNEDTQYF. CDR3 nucleotide sequence: TGCAGTGCTAGAGACCTGACTAGCGGGAACGAGGATACGCAGTATTTT. The chain combines TRBV20-1 with TRBJ2-3, with 11 bases identical to TRBD2. The germline gives CDR1 DFQATT, CDR2 SNEGSKA (reference sequence). The CDR3 length is 16 residues. Trimming cost V 0 bases and J 6 bases; bases outside gene matches: 8.

This clonotype has a count of ten or more. This chain connects TRBV6-2 or TRBV6-3 to TRBJ2-5; 10 nucleotides align to TRBD2. J gave up 4 bases and V 7 bases, and 3 bases lay outside the gene matches. The CDR3 extends over 13 amino acids. Germline V gene lookup returns CDR1 MNHEY and CDR2 SVGEGT. CDR3 sequence reads: CASNLAGAETQYF. The DNA for the CDR3 is TGTGCCAGCAATCTAGCGGGAGCAGAGACCCAGTACTTC.